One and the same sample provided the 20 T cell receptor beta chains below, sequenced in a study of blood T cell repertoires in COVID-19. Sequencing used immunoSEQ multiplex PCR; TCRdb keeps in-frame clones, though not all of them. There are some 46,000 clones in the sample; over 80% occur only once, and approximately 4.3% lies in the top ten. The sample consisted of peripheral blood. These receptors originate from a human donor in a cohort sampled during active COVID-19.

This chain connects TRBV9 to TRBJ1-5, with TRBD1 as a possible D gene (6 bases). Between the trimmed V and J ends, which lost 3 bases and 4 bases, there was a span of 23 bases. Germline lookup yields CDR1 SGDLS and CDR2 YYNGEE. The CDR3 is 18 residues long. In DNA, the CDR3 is TGTGCCAGCAGCGAGAGAGGGGGACGAGGACCCCCAAATCAGCCCCAGCATTTT. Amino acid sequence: CASSERGGRGPPNQPQHF.

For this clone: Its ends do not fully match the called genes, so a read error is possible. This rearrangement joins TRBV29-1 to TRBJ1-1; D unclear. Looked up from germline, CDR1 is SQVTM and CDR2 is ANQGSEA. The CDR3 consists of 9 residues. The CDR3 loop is CSVGFPGIF. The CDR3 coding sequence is TGCAGCGTTGGGTTTCCGGGGATCTTT.

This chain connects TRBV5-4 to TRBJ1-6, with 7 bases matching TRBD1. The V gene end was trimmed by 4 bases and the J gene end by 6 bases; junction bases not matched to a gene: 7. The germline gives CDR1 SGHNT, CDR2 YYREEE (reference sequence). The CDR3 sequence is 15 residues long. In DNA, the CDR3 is TGTGCCAGCAGCCGGGACAGAGTTATTAATTCACCCCTCCACTTT. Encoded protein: CASSRDRVINSPLHF.

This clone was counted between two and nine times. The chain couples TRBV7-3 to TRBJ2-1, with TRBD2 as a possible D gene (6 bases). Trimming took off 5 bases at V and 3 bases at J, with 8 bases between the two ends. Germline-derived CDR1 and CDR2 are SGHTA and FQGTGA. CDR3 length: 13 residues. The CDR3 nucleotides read TGTGCCAGCAGCCTCGGGAGCTACAATGAGCAGTTCTTC. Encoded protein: CASSLGSYNEQFF.

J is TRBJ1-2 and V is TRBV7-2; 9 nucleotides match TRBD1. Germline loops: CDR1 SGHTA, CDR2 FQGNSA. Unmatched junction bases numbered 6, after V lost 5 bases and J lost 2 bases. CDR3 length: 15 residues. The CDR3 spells CASSPGQGYNYGYTF. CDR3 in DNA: TGTGCCAGCAGCCCGGGACAGGGTTACAACTATGGCTACACCTTC.

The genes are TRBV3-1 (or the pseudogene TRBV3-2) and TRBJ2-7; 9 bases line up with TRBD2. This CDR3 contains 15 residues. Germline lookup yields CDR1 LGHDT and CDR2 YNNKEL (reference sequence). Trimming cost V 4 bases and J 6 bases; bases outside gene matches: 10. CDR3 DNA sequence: TGTGCCAGCAGCCCCCAAGCGGGAGGACCTTTCGAGCAGTACTTC. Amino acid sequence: CASSPQAGGPFEQYF.

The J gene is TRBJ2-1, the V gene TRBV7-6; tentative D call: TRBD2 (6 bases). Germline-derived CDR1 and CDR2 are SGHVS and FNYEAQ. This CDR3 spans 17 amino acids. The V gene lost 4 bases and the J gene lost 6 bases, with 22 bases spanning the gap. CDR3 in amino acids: CASSSSSSVKKTNEQFF. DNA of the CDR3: TGTGCCAGCAGCTCCTCATCTAGCGTAAAGAAGACCAATGAGCAGTTCTTC.

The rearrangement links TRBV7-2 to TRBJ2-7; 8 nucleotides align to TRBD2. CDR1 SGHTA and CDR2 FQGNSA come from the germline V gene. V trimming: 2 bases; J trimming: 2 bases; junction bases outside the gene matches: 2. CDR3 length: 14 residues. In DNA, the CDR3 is TGTGCCAGCAGCTTAACAGCGGGGGCCTACGAGCAGTACTTC. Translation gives CASSLTAGAYEQYF.

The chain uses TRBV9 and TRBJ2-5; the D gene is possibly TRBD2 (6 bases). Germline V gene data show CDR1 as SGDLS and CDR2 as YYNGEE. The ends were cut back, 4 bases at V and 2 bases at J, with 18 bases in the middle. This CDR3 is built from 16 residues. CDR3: CASSQGGASTQETQYF. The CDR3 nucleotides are TGTGCCAGCAGCCAAGGCGGGGCTAGTACTCAAGAGACCCAGTACTTC.

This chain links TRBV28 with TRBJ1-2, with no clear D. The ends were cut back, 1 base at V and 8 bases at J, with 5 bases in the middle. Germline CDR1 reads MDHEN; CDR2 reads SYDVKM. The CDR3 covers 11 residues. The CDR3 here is CASSLYRGYTF. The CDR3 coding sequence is TGTGCCAGCAGTTTATACAGAGGCTACACCTTC.

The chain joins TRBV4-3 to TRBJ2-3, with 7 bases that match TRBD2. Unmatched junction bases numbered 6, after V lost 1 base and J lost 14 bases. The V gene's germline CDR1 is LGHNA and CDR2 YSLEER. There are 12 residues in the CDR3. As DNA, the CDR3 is TGCGCCAGCAGCCAAGCCACTAGCGCTCTGTATTTT. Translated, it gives CASSQATSALYF.

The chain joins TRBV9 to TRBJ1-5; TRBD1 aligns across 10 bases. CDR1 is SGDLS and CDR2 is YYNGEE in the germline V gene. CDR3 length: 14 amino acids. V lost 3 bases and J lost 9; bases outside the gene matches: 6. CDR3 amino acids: CASSAGTGVRPQHF. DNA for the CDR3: TGTGCCAGCAGCGCGGGGACAGGGGTGAGGCCCCAGCATTTT.

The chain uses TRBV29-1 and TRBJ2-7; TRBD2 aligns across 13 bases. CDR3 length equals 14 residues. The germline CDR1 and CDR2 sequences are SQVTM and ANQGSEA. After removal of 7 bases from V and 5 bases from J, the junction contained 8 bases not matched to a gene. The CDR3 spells CSAGGTSGIHEQYF. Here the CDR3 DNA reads TGCAGCGCCGGTGGGACTAGCGGGATCCACGAGCAGTACTTC.

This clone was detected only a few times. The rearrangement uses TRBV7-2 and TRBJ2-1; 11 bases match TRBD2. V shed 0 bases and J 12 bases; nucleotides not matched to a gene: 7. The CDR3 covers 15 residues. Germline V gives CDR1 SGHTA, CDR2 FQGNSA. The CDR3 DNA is TGTGCCAGCAGCTTAGCGACTAGCGGGAAAGGCGTGCAGTTCTTC. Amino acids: CASSLATSGKGVQFF.

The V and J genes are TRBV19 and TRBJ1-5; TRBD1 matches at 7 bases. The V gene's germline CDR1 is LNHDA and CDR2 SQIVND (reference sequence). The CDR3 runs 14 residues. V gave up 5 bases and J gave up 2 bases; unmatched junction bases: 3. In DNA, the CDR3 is TGTGCCAGTAGTTTACAGGGGCGCAATCAGCCCCAGCATTTT. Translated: CASSLQGRNQPQHF.

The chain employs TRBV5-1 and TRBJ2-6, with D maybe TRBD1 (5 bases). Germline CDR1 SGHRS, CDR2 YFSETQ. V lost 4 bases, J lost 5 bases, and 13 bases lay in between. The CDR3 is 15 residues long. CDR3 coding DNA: TGCGCCAGCAGCCTGGACACCCGCAGGGCCAACGTCCTGACTTTC. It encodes CASSLDTRRANVLTF.

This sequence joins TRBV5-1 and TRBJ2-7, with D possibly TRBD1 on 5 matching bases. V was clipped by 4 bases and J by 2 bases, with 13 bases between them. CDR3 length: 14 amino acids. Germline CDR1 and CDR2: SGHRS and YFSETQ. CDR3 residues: CASSPRTPAYEQYF. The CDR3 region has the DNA TGCGCCAGCAGCCCACGGACACCTGCCTACGAGCAGTACTTC.

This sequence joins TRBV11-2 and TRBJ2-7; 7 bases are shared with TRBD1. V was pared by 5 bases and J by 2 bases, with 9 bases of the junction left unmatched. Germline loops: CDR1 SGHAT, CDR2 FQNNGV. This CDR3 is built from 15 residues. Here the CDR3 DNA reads TGTGCCAGCAGCCCCGACCGGGACAGCCCCTACGAGCAGTACTTC. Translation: CASSPDRDSPYEQYF. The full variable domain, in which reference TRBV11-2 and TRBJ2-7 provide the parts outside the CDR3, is EAGVAQSPRYKIIEKRQSVAFWCNPISGHATLYWYQQILGQGPKLLIQFQNNGVVDDSQLPKDRFSAERLKGVDSTLKIQPAKLEDSAVYLCASSPDRDSPYEQYFGPGTRLTVT.

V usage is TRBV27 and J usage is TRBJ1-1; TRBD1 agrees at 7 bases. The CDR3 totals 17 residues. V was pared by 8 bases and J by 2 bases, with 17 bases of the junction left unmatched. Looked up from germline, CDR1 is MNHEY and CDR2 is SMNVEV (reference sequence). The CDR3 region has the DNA TGTGCCAGCGACCCACGACAGGGTTTCTTACCAAACACTGAAGCTTTCTTT. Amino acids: CASDPRQGFLPNTEAFF.

Here the CDR3 reads CASNTGTGVYEQYF. In nucleotides, the CDR3 is TGTGCCAGCAACACCGGGACAGGGGTCTACGAGCAGTACTTC. The chain is built from TRBV6-5 and TRBJ2-7, with 10 bases matching TRBD1. The CDR3 spans 14 residues. Germline values: CDR1 MNHEY, CDR2 SVGAGI. With V trimmed by 7 bases and J by 3 bases, 6 bases remained unmatched.